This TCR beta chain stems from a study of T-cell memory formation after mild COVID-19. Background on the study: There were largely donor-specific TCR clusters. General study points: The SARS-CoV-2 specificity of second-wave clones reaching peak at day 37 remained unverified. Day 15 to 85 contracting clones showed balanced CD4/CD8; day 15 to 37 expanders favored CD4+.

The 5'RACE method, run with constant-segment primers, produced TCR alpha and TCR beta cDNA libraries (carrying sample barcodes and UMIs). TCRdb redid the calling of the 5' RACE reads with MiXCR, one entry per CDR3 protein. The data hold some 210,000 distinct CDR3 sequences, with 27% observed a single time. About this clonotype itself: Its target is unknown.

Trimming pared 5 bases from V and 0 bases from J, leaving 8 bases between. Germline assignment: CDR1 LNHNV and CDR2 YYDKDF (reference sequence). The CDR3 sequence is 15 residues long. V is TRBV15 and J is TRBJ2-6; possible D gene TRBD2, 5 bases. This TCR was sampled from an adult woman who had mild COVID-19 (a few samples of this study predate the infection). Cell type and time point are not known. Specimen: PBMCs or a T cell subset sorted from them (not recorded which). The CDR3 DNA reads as TGTGCCACCAGCCCCGAGGGCTCTGGGGCCAACGTCCTGACTTTC. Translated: CATSPEGSGANVLTF. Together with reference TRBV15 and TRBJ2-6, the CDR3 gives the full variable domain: DAMVIQNPRYQVTQFGKPVTLSCSQTLNHNVMYWYQQKSSQAPKLLFHYYDKDFNNEADTPDNFQSRRPNTSFCFLDIRSPGLGDTAMYLCATSPEGSGANVLTFGAGSRLTVL.